A single sample is the source of the 17 T cell receptor beta chains below, sequenced in a study of blood T cell repertoires in COVID-19 (dated by TCRdb to 2020 to 2022). Receptor libraries were prepared by the immunoSEQ multiplex PCR assay. TCRdb's version of the immuneACCESS table is confined to in-frame rearrangements and falls short of the full clone set. An unresolved V gene accounts for under half of the shortfall where checked; the remainder is of unknown origin. The sample table records some 96,000 clones; around 88% of these occur just once. 1.5% to 2% of the sample lies in the top ten. Sequenced sample: peripheral blood. The receptors come from a man older than 75 with acute or convalescent COVID-19.

The chain links TRBV27 to TRBJ2-7; TRBD2 matches at 8 bases. This CDR3 spans 16 amino acids. The V and J ends lost 5 bases and 5 bases, in that order; junction bases with no gene match: 14. The V gene's germline CDR1 is MNHEY and CDR2 SMNVEV (reference sequence). DNA of the CDR3: TGTGCCAGCAGTCCACTTCTCGCGGGGGGCTCGGACGAGCAGTACTTC. Protein product: CASSPLLAGGSDEQYF.

This sequence joins TRBV2 and TRBJ2-3; TRBD2 might be the D (6 bases). This CDR3 spans 13 amino acids. CDR1 is SNHLY, CDR2 FYNNEI, per germline. V lost 8 bases to trimming and J lost 4 bases, with 13 bases between them. The DNA of the CDR3 is TGTGCCAGCTCCGGGAGTATGGCAGATACGCAGTATTTT. Encoded protein: CASSGSMADTQYF.

This sequence joins TRBV7-2 and TRBJ2-7, with D maybe TRBD1 (6 bases). With 1 base removed from V and 3 bases from J, the gap between germline ends came to 10 bases. The CDR3 extends over 14 amino acids. CDR1 is SGHTA, CDR2 FQGNSA, per germline. CDR3 sequence reads: CASSLEQGLYEQYF. The CDR3 DNA reads TGTGCCAGCAGCTTAGAACAGGGTCTCTACGAGCAGTACTTC. Full variable domain (outside the CDR3, taken from reference TRBV7-2 and TRBJ2-7): GAGVSQSPSNKVTEKGKDVELRCDPISGHTALYWYRQSLGQGLEFLIYFQGNSAPDKSGLPSDRFSAERTGGSVSTLTIQRTQQEDSAVYLCASSLEQGLYEQYFGPGTRLTVT.

The rearrangement uses TRBV5-1 and TRBJ2-7; 11 positions agree with TRBD1. The V gene's germline CDR1 is SGHRS and CDR2 YFSETQ. The CDR3 has 14 residues. Trimming removed 5 bases from V and 6 bases from J; junction bases left unmatched: 7. CDR3 bases: TGCGCCAGCAGACGGGACAGGGGGATTGCCGAGCAGTACTTC. Translation: CASRRDRGIAEQYF.

The chain couples TRBV4-3 to TRBJ2-2, with no clear D. Germline loops: CDR1 LGHNA, CDR2 YSLEER. Trimming cost V 1 base and J 7 bases, with 19 bases left between them. The CDR3 is 17 residues long. CDR3 nucleotides: TGCGCCAGCAGCCAAGCTCTCTCAGCTGTTGAGGTCGGGGAGCTGTTTTTT. Its protein product is CASSQALSAVEVGELFF.

This clone was detected only once. The chain combines TRBV7-2 with TRBJ2-5; TRBD2 matches 7 bases. This CDR3 is 15 amino acids long. V shed 4 bases, J shed 4 bases, and the junction held 9 bases outside the gene matches. CDR1 is SGHTA, CDR2 FQGNSA, per germline. The CDR3: CASSSRGAGAETQYF. The CDR3 nucleotides read TGTGCCAGCAGCTCCAGAGGGGCGGGAGCAGAGACCCAGTACTTC.

The chain has TRBV7-8 and TRBJ1-1; 7 bases match TRBD1. Trimming took 3 bases from V and 1 from J; bases not matched to a gene: 2. The germline V gene encodes CDR1 SGHVS and CDR2 FQNEAQ. CDR3 length: 14 residues. This chain's CDR3 is CASSLRQGNTEAFF. The CDR3 nucleotides are TGTGCCAGCAGCTTGCGACAGGGGAACACTGAAGCTTTCTTT.

The V and J genes are TRBV6-5 and TRBJ2-3; D is possibly TRBD2 (6 bases). The CDR3 is 15 amino acids. Trimming cost V 4 bases and J 0 bases, with 11 bases left between them. Germline CDR1 reads MNHEY; CDR2 reads SVGAGI. Here the CDR3 DNA reads TGTGCCAGCAGTTTGCGGGGTGGGAGCACAGATACGCAGTATTTT. Protein sequence: CASSLRGGSTDTQYF.

The chain links TRBV29-1 to TRBJ2-3; TRBD2 aligns across 7 bases. The CDR3 consists of 12 residues. Germline lookup yields CDR1 SQVTM and CDR2 ANQGSEA. V lost 7 bases and J lost 2; bases outside the gene matches: 3. The CDR3 reads CSGDYNTDTQYF. The CDR3 DNA reads as TGCAGCGGGGACTATAACACAGATACGCAGTATTTT.

V and J are TRBV7-9 and TRBJ2-1; 12 bases line up with TRBD2. In germline, CDR1 is SEHNR, CDR2 FQNEAQ (reference sequence). V lost 4 bases to trimming and J lost 3 bases; unmatched junction nucleotides: 7. CDR3 length equals 17 residues. For the CDR3, the DNA is TGTGCCAGCAGCTCCTGGACTAGCGGGACTAACTACAATGAGCAGTTCTTC. Its translation is CASSSWTSGTNYNEQFF.

The chain employs TRBV6-5 and TRBJ2-7, with TRBD1 matching 11 bases. In germline, CDR1 is MNHEY, CDR2 SVGAGI. This CDR3 has 14 amino acids. J gave up 3 bases and V 4 bases, and 2 bases lay outside the gene matches. CDR3 sequence: CASSSGTGGYEQYF. CDR3 in DNA: TGTGCCAGCAGTTCCGGGACAGGGGGCTACGAGCAGTACTTC.

The chain uses TRBV6-5 and TRBJ1-3, with D possibly matching TRBD1 (6 bases). Germline values: CDR1 MNHEY, CDR2 SVGAGI. The CDR3 spans 13 residues. The V gene lost 8 bases and the J gene lost 2 bases, with 10 bases spanning the gap. CDR3 loop: CASHKGAGNTIYF. CDR3 bases: TGTGCCAGCCACAAGGGGGCTGGAAACACCATATATTTT.

The V and J genes are TRBV30 and TRBJ1-4; no clear D gene. There are 13 residues in the CDR3. Germline V gives CDR1 GTSNPN, CDR2 SVGIG (reference sequence). The V end lost 3 bases, the J end lost 3 bases, and 8 bases lay between the germline ends. The CDR3 is CAWSGSSNEKLFF. CDR3 DNA: TGTGCCTGGAGCGGGTCCTCTAATGAAAAACTGTTTTTT.

The chain has TRBV15 and TRBJ2-7; a weak D match, TRBD2 (7 bases). Germline assignment: CDR1 LNHNV and CDR2 YYDKDF (reference sequence). V lost 3 bases, J lost 5 bases, and 17 bases lay in between. The CDR3 loop spans 15 amino acids. For the CDR3, the DNA is TGTGCCACCAGCAGTGGGGAGGGGGTGAGACACGAGCAGTACTTC. Translating it yields CATSSGEGVRHEQYF.

J is TRBJ2-7 and V is TRBV11-2; 7 bases match TRBD2. The CDR3 is made up of 18 amino acids. V was pared by 3 bases and J by 6 bases, with 20 bases of the junction left unmatched. Germline V gene sequence: CDR1 SGHAT, CDR2 FQNNGV. CDR3 protein: CASSFDYRGSSFVGEQYF. The CDR3 nucleotides read TGTGCCAGCAGCTTCGACTATCGCGGGAGCTCCTTTGTCGGCGAGCAGTACTTC.

The chain combines TRBV7-2 with TRBJ2-6; 7 nucleotides align to TRBD2. J gave up 0 bases and V 2 bases, and 4 bases lay outside the gene matches. Germline V gives CDR1 SGHTA, CDR2 FQGNSA. The CDR3 sequence is 17 residues long. The CDR3 loop reads CASSLHQRGSGANVLTF. Here the CDR3 DNA reads TGTGCCAGCAGCTTACATCAGCGGGGCTCTGGGGCCAACGTCCTGACTTTC.

The V gene is TRBV21-1, the J gene TRBJ1-5; the DNA was not compared with TRBD1, the D call given in the table. TRBV21-1 is a pseudogene segment. This CDR3 is 15 amino acids long. This CDR3 is CASSNGQGRGQPQHF. CDR3 in DNA: TGTGCCAGCAGCAATGGACAGGGGCGCGGTCAGCCCCAGCATTTT.